A single sample is the source of the 23 T cell receptor beta chains below, sequenced in a study of CD8+CD57+ T cells in acquired aplastic anemia. Flow cytometry had shown expanded CD8+CD57+ cells in the patients chosen for sequencing. Researchers used genomic DNA as the template to profile TCR beta VDJ and CDR3. TCRdb independently ran MiXCR on the reads; one entry per CDR3 protein. The sample records some 180,000 distinct CDR3 sequences, 50% to 65% being singletons. Sample: sorted CD4+, CD8+, or CD8+CD57+ T cells (not recorded which) from PBMCs. Source of these receptors: a human donor with aplastic anemia.

The chain uses TRBV20-1 and TRBJ2-3; 10 bases match TRBD2. The V segment lost 2 bases and the J segment 2 bases; nucleotides outside the gene matches: 1. The CDR3 has 14 residues. Germline V lookup: CDR1 DFQATT, CDR2 SNEGSKA (reference sequence). In DNA, the CDR3 is TGCAGTGCTAGACTAGCGGGAGTCACAGATACGCAGTATTTT. Amino acid sequence: CSARLAGVTDTQYF.

The CDR3 nucleotides read TGTGCCAGCAGTCCGGGACTAGCGGGAGGACTTGTGGGCGAGCAGTACTTC. This codes for CASSPGLAGGLVGEQYF. The chain recombines TRBV12-3 or TRBV12-4 with TRBJ2-7; 15 bases fit TRBD2. The CDR3 consists of 17 residues. After removal of 5 bases from V and 6 bases from J, the junction contained 11 bases not matched to a gene.

The V gene is TRBV12-3 or TRBV12-4, the J gene TRBJ2-3; maybe TRBD2 (5 bases). The CDR3 contains 11 residues. Trimming took off 6 bases at V and 8 bases at J, with 9 bases between the two ends. The CDR3 DNA sequence: TGTGCCAGCAGCAACGCGGGTACGCAGTATTTT. Translating gives CASSNAGTQYF.

The V call is TRBV20-1, the J call TRBJ2-1, with no clear D. The length of the CDR3 is 11 residues. With 3 bases removed from V and 12 bases from J, the gap between germline ends came to 12 bases. Germline assignment: CDR1 DFQATT and CDR2 SNEGSKA (reference sequence). The CDR3 DNA follows: TGCAGTGCTAGCGACGGGCGGAGGCAGTTCTTC. Translating gives CSASDGRRQFF.

The rearrangement links TRBV20-1 to TRBJ2-3; D assignment may be TRBD1 or TRBD2 (5 bases each). Trimming stripped 3 bases from V and 5 bases from J, with 12 bases between. The germline CDR1 and CDR2 sequences are DFQATT and SNEGSKA (reference sequence). The CDR3 totals 13 residues. CDR3 DNA sequence: TGCAGTGCTAGGGGTACGGGACGAGATACGCAGTATTTT. Protein product: CSARGTGRDTQYF.

This clonotype has a count of ten or more. J is TRBJ2-2 and V is TRBV7-2, with D possibly matching TRBD2 (6 bases). The CDR3 spans 14 residues. V was pared by 3 bases and J by 6 bases, with 11 bases between. Per germline, CDR1 SGHTA and CDR2 FQGNSA. CDR3 DNA: TGTGCCAGCAGCTTGGCTAGCGCCCCCGGGGAGCTGTTTTTT. Encoded protein: CASSLASAPGELFF.

On this clonotype: The junction does not match germline at one end; this may be a read error. The V and J genes are TRBV5-1 and TRBJ2-7; 10 nucleotides line up with TRBD2. The CDR3 has 15 residues. Germline V gene lookup returns CDR1 SGHRS and CDR2 YFSETQ. CDR3 DNA sequence: TGCGCCAGCAGCCCCATAGCGGGAGGTACCTACGGGCAGTACTTC. Protein sequence: CASSPIAGGTYGQYF.

This clonotype was seen ten or more times. V gene TRBV7-2 combines with J gene TRBJ2-7; no clear D gene. CDR1 and CDR2 (germline): SGHTA, FQGNSA. This CDR3 spans 14 amino acids. Trimming left V 5 bases short and J 0 bases short, with 11 bases between. CDR3 loop: CASSPTISSYEQYF. The CDR3, as DNA: TGTGCCAGCAGCCCAACGATTAGCTCCTACGAGCAGTACTTC. The complete variable domain, with remaining parts taken from reference TRBV7-2 and TRBJ2-7, reads GAGVSQSPSNKVTEKGKDVELRCDPISGHTALYWYRQSLGQGLEFLIYFQGNSAPDKSGLPSDRFSAERTGGSVSTLTIQRTQQEDSAVYLCASSPTISSYEQYFGPGTRLTVT.

This clonotype occurred many times. This rearrangement joins TRBV30 to TRBJ2-7; the D is unclear. The V gene's germline CDR1 is GTSNPN and CDR2 SVGIG (reference sequence). The CDR3 runs 12 residues. V dropped 1 base and J dropped 5 bases, with 9 bases sitting between them. In DNA form, the CDR3 reads TGTGCCTGGAGTGCCAGCGTGCACGAGCAGTACTTC. Its protein is CAWSASVHEQYF.

The gene calls are TRBV4-1 and TRBJ2-7; TRBD1 matches at 9 bases. Trimming took 4 bases from V and 3 from J; bases not matched to a gene: 7. This CDR3 has 15 residues. In germline, CDR1 is MGHRA, CDR2 YSYEKL. CDR3 residues: CASSPGTGIGYEQYF. Written as DNA, the CDR3 is TGCGCCAGCAGCCCCGGGACAGGGATCGGCTACGAGCAGTACTTC.

The CDR3 spells CAISPPGPPYEQYF. CDR3 nucleotides: TGTGCCATCAGTCCTCCGGGACCACCCTACGAGCAGTACTTC. This chain joins TRBV10-3 and TRBJ2-7; D could derive from TRBD1 or TRBD2 (5 bases each). Trimming shortened V by 5 bases and J by 2 bases, and 13 bases separated the two germline ends. From germline, CDR1 is ENHRY and CDR2 SYGVKD. The CDR3 is 14 residues long.

V gene TRBV5-1 combines with J gene TRBJ1-6; maybe TRBD1 (6 bases). V lost 4 bases to trimming and J lost 9 bases, with 23 bases between them. CDR1 SGHRS and CDR2 YFSETQ come from the germline V gene. This CDR3 contains 17 residues. CDR3 sequence: CASSRIGQGWGSSPLHF. The DNA of the CDR3 is TGCGCCAGCAGCCGAATAGGTCAGGGGTGGGGTAGTTCACCCCTCCACTTT.

About this clonotype itself: At one end the junction does not follow the germline gene, possibly because of a read error. The chain links TRBV12-3 or TRBV12-4 to TRBJ2-2; D tentatively fits TRBD1 or TRBD2 (5 bases each). The CDR3 spans 14 residues. CDR3 sequence: CASRLEGPAGELFF. The CDR3 bases are TGTGCCAGCAGATTAGAGGGGCCCGCCGGGGAGCTGTTTTTT.

As for this clonotype: Because it lacks the conserved phenylalanine or tryptophan at the end, this CDR3 is likely a read error. The DNA is left out, because the CDR3 cannot be placed on it with certainty; the CDR3 is given as TCRdb lists it. V gene TRBV2 combines with J gene TRBJ1-2. The CDR3 contains 11 residues when both ends are counted. Germline CDR1 is SNHLY and CDR2 is FYNNEI. The CDR3 here is CASSVRQNKPV.

V usage is TRBV2 and J usage is TRBJ2-3; no firm D call. Trimming removed 7 bases from V and 2 bases from J, with 19 bases in between. The CDR3 sequence is 16 residues long. In germline, CDR1 is SNHLY, CDR2 FYNNEI. The CDR3 protein is CASTTIYLTDTDTQYF. CDR3 sequence (DNA): TGTGCCAGCACTACAATCTATCTCACAGACACAGATACGCAGTATTTT.

The chain uses TRBV9 and TRBJ2-2; 7 nucleotides agree with TRBD2. Germline assignment: CDR1 SGDLS and CDR2 YYNGEE. The length of the CDR3 is 14 residues. V lost 2 bases to trimming and J lost 7 bases; unmatched junction nucleotides: 5. CDR3 loop: CASSVAGEGGELFF. The CDR3 DNA follows: TGTGCCAGCAGCGTCGCCGGGGAGGGCGGGGAGCTGTTTTTT.

This clonotype was counted many times. The V call is TRBV7-3, the J call TRBJ1-6; D is ambiguous. CDR3 length equals 13 residues. In germline, CDR1 is SGHTA, CDR2 FQGTGA. With 5 bases removed from V and 6 bases from J, the gap between germline ends came to 8 bases. CDR3 in amino acids: CASSVSLNSPLHF. The CDR3 nucleotides read TGTGCCAGCAGCGTCTCACTTAATTCACCCCTCCACTTT.

This clonotype was found many times. The V and J genes are TRBV19 and TRBJ2-1, with 7 bases aligning to TRBD1. Trimming removed 1 base from V and 15 bases from J; junction bases left unmatched: 9. CDR3 length: 13 residues. CDR1 is LNHDA and CDR2 is SQIVND in the germline V gene (reference sequence). CDR3: CASSIALGQVPFF. DNA for the CDR3: TGTGCCAGTAGTATAGCCCTAGGACAGGTCCCGTTCTTC.

This rearrangement joins TRBV14 to TRBJ2-3; 8 positions agree with TRBD1. Trimming cost V 6 bases and J 6 bases; bases outside gene matches: 5. In germline, CDR1 is SGHDN, CDR2 FVKESK. The CDR3 has 13 amino acids. The CDR3 spells CASRPGGIDTQYF. The CDR3 nucleotides read TGTGCCAGCAGACCAGGGGGCATCGATACGCAGTATTTT.

This sequence joins TRBV20-1 and TRBJ1-5; 7 bases align to TRBD1. Germline V gene sequence: CDR1 DFQATT, CDR2 SNEGSKA (reference sequence). The CDR3 contains 12 residues. J lost 2 bases, V lost 6 bases, and 1 base had no gene match. The CDR3 bases are TGCAGTGCCGGACAGGGCAATCAGCCCCAGCATTTT. The encoded protein is CSAGQGNQPQHF.

V is TRBV7-9 and J is TRBJ2-1; no definite D call. Germline V gene data show CDR1 as SEHNR and CDR2 as FQNEAQ (reference sequence). The CDR3 contains 11 residues. Between the trimmed V and J ends, which lost 6 bases and 9 bases, there was a span of 9 bases. In DNA, the CDR3 is TGTGCCAGCAGGAATCCAGTTGAGCAGTTCTTC. Residues: CASRNPVEQFF. The whole variable domain, remainder taken from reference TRBV7-9 and TRBJ2-1, is DTGVSQNPRHKITKRGQNVTFRCDPISEHNRLYWYRQTLGQGPEFLTYFQNEAQLEKSRLLSDRFSAERPKGSFSTLEIQRTEQGDSAMYLCASRNPVEQFFGPGTRLTVL.

As DNA, the CDR3 is TGTGCCAGCAGCGTAGGCGGCGGGACCAACTATGGCTACACCTTC. Translation gives CASSVGGGTNYGYTF. The chain links TRBV9 to TRBJ1-2, with D tentatively TRBD1 (5 bases). CDR1 SGDLS and CDR2 YYNGEE come from the germline V gene. The V end was cut by 0 bases, the J end by 2 bases, with 11 bases between. The CDR3 has 15 residues.

This clonotype showed up just once. This CDR3 reads CSARDNSFGYTF. CDR3 DNA sequence: TGCAGTGCTAGAGATAACAGTTTTGGCTACACCTTC. The V gene is TRBV20-1, the J gene TRBJ1-2, with D uncertain. The CDR3 length is 12 residues. In germline, CDR1 is DFQATT, CDR2 SNEGSKA (reference sequence). Deletions cut 0 bases from V and 7 bases from J, with 9 bases between.